This record concerns one T cell receptor (beta chain) sequence. TCR beta libraries were made by quantitative 5'-RACE with molecular barcodes. TCRdb re-derived calls from the 5' RACE reads in MiXCR, one entry per CDR3 protein. The sample yields about 140,000 distinct CDR3 sequences, 25% to 35% seen once. Germline values: CDR1 DFQATT, CDR2 SNEGSKA (reference sequence). CDR3 length equals 12 residues. This sample is part of a study of CD8 T cells in ankylosing spondylitis. Specimen: synovial fluid, either unsorted or a sorted T cell fraction (not recorded which). The chain links TRBV20-1 to TRBJ2-2; D remains unclear. The TCR was taken from a male donor with ankylosing spondylitis. The CDR3 bases are TGCAGAGCTCCTGGGGACACCGGGGAGCTGTTTTTT. Translation: CRAPGDTGELFF.